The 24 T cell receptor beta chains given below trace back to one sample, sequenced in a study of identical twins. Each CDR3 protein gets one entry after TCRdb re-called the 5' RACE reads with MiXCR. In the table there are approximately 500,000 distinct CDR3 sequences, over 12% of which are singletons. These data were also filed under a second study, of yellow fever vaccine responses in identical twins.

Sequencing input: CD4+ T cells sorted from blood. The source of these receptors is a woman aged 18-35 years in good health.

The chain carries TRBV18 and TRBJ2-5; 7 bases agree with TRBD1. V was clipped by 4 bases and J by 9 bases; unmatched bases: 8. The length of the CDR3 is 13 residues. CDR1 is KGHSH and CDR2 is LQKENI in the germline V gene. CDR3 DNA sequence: TGTGCCAGCTCACTGGGACAGACAGCGGCCCAGTACTTC. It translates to CASSLGQTAAQYF.

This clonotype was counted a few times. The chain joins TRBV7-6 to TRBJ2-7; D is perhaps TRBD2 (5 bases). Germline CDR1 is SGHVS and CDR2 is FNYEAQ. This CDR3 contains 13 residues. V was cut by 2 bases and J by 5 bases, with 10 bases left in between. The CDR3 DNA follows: TGTGCCAGCAGCTTAAGGAGGCAGGACGAGCAGTACTTC. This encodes CASSLRRQDEQYF.

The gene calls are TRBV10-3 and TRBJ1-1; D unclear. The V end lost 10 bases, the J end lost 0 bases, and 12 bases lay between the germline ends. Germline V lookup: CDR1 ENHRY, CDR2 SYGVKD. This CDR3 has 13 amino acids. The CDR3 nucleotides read TGTGCCACCGGTGGGGAAATGAACACTGAAGCTTTCTTT. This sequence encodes CATGGEMNTEAFF.

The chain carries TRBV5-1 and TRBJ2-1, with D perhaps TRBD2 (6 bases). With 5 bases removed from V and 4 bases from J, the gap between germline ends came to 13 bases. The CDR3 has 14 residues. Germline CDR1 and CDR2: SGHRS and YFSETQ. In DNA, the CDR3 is TGCGCCAGCAGTAACGGTGGGGGGTACAATGAGCAGTTCTTC. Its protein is CASSNGGGYNEQFF.

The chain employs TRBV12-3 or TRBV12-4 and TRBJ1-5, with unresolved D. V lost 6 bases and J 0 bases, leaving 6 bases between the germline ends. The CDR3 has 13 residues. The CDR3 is CASRASSNQPQHF. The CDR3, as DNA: TGTGCCAGCAGGGCCAGTAGCAATCAGCCCCAGCATTTT.

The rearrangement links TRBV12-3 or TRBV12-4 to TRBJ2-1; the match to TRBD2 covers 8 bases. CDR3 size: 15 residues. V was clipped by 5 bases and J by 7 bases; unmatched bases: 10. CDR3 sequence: CASSPRGAPRNEQFF. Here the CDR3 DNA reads TGTGCCAGCAGTCCGCGGGGGGCCCCCCGGAATGAGCAGTTCTTC.

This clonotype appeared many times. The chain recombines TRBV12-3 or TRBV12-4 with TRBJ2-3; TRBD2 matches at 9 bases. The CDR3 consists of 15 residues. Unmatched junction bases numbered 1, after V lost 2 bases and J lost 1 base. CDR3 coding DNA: TGTGCCAGCAGTTTACGACTAGCGGGCACAGATACGCAGTATTTT. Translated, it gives CASSLRLAGTDTQYF.

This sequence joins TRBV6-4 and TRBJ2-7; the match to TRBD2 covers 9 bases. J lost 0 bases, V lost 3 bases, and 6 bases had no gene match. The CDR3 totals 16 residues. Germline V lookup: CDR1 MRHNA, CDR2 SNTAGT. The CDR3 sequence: CASSDSLAGFSYEQYV. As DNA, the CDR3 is TGTGCCAGCAGTGATTCTCTAGCGGGGTTCTCCTACGAGCAGTACGTC.

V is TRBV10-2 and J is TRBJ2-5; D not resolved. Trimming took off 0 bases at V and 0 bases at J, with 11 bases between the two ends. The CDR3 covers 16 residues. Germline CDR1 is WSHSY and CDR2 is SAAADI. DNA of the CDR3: TGCGCCAGCAGTGAGTCGGGCAGCACTTACCAAGAGACCCAGTACTTC. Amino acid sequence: CASSESGSTYQETQYF.

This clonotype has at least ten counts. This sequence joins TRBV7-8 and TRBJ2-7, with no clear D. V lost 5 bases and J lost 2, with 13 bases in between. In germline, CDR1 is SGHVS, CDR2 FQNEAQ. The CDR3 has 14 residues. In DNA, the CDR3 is TGTGCCAGCAGCCTCAGGACGTTAGCCTACGAGCAGTACTTC. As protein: CASSLRTLAYEQYF.

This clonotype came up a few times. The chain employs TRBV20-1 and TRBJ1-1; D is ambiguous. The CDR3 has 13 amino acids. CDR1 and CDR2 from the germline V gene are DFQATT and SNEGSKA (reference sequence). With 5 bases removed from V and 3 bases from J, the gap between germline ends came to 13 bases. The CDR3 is CSAAYPADTEAFF. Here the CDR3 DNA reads TGCAGTGCTGCCTACCCGGCGGACACTGAAGCTTTCTTT.

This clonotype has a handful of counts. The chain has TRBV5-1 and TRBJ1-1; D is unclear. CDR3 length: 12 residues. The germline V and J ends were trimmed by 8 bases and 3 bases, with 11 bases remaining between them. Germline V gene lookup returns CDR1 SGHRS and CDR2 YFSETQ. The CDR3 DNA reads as TGCGCCAGTGGTTTATCGGACACTGAAGCTTTCTTT. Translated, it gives CASGLSDTEAFF.

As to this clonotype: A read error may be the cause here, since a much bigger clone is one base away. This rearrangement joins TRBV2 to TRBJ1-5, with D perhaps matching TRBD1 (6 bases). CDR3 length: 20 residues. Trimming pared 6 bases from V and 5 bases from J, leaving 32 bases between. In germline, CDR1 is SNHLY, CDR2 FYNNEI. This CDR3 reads CASRGAGIRDFALQHQPQHF. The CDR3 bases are TGTGCCAGCAGGGGGGCAGGGATCCGGGACTTTGCACTCCAACATCAGCCCCAGCATTTT. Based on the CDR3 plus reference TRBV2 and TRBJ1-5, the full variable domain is EPEVTQTPSHQVTQMGQEVILRCVPISNHLYFYWYRQILGQKVEFLVSFYNNEISEKSEIFDDQFSVERPDGSNFTLKIRSTKLEDSAMYFCASRGAGIRDFALQHQPQHFGDGTRLSIL.

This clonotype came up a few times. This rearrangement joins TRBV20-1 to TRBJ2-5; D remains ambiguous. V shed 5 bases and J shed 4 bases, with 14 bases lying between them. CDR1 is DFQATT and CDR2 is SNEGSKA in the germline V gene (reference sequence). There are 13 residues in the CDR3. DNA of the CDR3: TGCAGTGCTGACAAACCATTGCGAGAGACCCAGTACTTC. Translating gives CSADKPLRETQYF.

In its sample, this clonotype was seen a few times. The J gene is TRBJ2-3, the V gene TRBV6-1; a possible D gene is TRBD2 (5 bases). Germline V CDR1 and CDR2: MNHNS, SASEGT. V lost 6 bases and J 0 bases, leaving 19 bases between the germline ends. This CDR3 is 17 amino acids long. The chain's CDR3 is CASSRSASRASTDTQYF. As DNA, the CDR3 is TGTGCCAGCAGCCGATCGGCTAGCAGAGCTAGCACAGATACGCAGTATTTT.

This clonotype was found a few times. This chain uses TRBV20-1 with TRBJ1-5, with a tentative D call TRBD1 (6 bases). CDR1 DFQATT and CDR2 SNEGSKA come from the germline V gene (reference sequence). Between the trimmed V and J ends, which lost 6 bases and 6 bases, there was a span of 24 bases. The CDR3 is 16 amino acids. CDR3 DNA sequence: TGCAGTGCGGCAAATAGTGGGGGGGAAGGGGGTCAGCCCCAGCATTTT. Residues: CSAANSGGEGGQPQHF.

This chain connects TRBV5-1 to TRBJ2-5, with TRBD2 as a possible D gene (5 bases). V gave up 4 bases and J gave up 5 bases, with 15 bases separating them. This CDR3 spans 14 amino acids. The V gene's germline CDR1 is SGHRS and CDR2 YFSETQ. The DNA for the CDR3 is TGCGCCAGCAGCAAAGACTACTCGGGGGAGACCCAGTACTTC. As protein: CASSKDYSGETQYF.

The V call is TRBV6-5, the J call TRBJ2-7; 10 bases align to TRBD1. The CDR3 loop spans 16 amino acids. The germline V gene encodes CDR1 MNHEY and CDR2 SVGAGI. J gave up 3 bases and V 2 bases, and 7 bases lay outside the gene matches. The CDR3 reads CASSYRPGTGVYEQYV. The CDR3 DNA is TGTGCCAGCAGTTACCGCCCAGGGACAGGGGTCTACGAGCAGTACGTC.

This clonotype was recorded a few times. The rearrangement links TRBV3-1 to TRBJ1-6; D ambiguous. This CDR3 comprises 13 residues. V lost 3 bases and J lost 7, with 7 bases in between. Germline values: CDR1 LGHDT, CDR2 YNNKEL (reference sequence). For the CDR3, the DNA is TGTGCCAGCAGCCAGGGCGGGAATTCACCCCTCCACTTT. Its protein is CASSQGGNSPLHF. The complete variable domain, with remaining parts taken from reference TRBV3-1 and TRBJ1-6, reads DTAVSQTPKYLVTQMGNDKSIKCEQNLGHDTMYWYKQDSKKFLKIMFSYNNKELIINETVPNRFSPKSPDKAHLNLHINSLELGDSAVYFCASSQGGNSPLHFGNGTRLTVT.

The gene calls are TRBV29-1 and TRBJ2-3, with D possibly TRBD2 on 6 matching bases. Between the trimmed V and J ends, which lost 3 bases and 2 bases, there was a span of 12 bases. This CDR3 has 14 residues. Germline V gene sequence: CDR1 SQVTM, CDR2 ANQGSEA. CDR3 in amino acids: CSVERAGSTDTQYF. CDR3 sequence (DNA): TGCAGCGTTGAGCGGGCGGGATCCACAGATACGCAGTATTTT.

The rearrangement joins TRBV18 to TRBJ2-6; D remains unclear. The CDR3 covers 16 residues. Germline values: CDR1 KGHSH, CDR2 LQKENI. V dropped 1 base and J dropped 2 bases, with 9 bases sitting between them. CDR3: CASSPLAVAGANVLTF. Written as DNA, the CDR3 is TGTGCCAGCTCACCACTGGCAGTAGCTGGGGCCAACGTCCTGACTTTC.

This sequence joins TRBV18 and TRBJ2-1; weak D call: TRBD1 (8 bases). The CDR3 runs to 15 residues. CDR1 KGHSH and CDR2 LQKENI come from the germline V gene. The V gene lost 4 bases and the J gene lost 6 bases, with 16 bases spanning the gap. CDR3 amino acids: CASSRTGPGGNEQFF. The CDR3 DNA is TGTGCCAGCTCACGGACAGGGCCGGGGGGCAATGAGCAGTTCTTC.

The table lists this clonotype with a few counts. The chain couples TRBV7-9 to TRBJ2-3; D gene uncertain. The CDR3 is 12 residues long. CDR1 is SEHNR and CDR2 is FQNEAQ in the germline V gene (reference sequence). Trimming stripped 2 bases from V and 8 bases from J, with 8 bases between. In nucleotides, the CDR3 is TGTGCCAGCAGCTTACCCGGGCCTACGCAGTATTTT. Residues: CASSLPGPTQYF.

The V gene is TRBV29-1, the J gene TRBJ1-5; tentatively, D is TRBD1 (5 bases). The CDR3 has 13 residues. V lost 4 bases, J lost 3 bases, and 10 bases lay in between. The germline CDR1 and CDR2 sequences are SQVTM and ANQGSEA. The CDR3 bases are TGCAGCGTTGGACAGCTTTACAATCAGCCCCAGCATTTT. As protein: CSVGQLYNQPQHF.